A single TCR beta chain is shown here with its context. What it recognizes is unknown. V lost 0 bases to trimming and J lost 6 bases, with 8 bases between them. Per the germline V gene, CDR1 is MNHNS and CDR2 is SASEGT. This CDR3 spans 13 amino acids. PCR involved 60 Vbeta and 13 Jbeta primers. Using immunoSEQ multiplex PCR, the repertoire was profiled, and TCRdb retains in-frame clones only, with some absent. The data show about 200,000 clones, 75% to 85% seen once. The sample comes from a study of cytomegalovirus exposure and HLA in healthy donors. Study findings and constraints: The study flagged about 150 TCR beta chains as cytomegalovirus-associated.

The chain combines TRBV6-1 with TRBJ1-2; TRBD1 is a possible D gene (6 bases). This sequence was found in a male donor in good health and CMV-seropositive. The source material was PBMCs. CDR3 sequence: CASSEAGADGYTF. The CDR3 DNA reads TGTGCCAGCAGTGAAGCGGGGGCGGATGGCTACACCTTC.